One sample yielded the 15 T cell receptor beta chains listed below, sequenced in a study of response to subunit inactivated influenza vaccine. TCRdb reprocessed the RT-PCR reads with MiXCR, giving one entry per CDR3 protein. There are 150,000 to 200,000 distinct CDR3 sequences in the sample; more than 10% occur only once, and less than 30% lies in the top ten. This sample was also put to use in a study of T cells expressing NK-cell markers. That work contributes: 5'RACE template switching with UMIs produced the TCR beta cDNA.

The material was CD8+ T cells sorted from PBMCs, obtained approximately 12 days after vaccination. The receptor set was obtained from a middle-aged man who received an inactivated influenza vaccine.

Judged by abundance, this clonotype is medium-sized. This rearrangement joins TRBV12-3 or TRBV12-4 to TRBJ1-2, with D tentatively TRBD1 (5 bases). Between the trimmed V and J ends, which lost 4 bases and 7 bases, there was a span of 10 bases. The CDR3 runs 12 residues. Written as DNA, the CDR3 is TGTGCCAGCAGTTCACAGGTTATTGGCTACACCTTC. As protein: CASSSQVIGYTF.

This chain connects TRBV5-1 to TRBJ1-2; 8 bases match TRBD1. The CDR3 has 16 residues. V was pared by 0 bases and J by 1 base, with 5 bases of the junction left unmatched. From germline, CDR1 is SGHRS and CDR2 YFSETQ. The CDR3 here is CASSLDGGQDNYGYTF. The CDR3 bases are TGCGCCAGCAGCTTGGACGGGGGACAGGATAACTATGGCTACACCTTC.

The rearrangement links TRBV30 to TRBJ2-7; 7 positions match TRBD2. The CDR3 has 12 residues. Unmatched junction bases numbered 2, after V lost 3 bases and J lost 3 bases. Germline lookup yields CDR1 GTSNPN and CDR2 SVGIG (reference sequence). CDR3 DNA sequence: TGTGCCTGGAGCGGGACTAACTACGAGCAGTACTTC. Protein product: CAWSGTNYEQYF.

This clonotype was seen a handful of times. The CDR3 DNA is TGTGCCAGCAGTGAATGGGCCGGGGGGACCGCATCCTACGAGCAGTACTTC. Protein sequence: CASSEWAGGTASYEQYF. The rearrangement joins TRBV25-1 to TRBJ2-7, with TRBD2 matching over 7 bases. Germline trimming cut 1 base from V and 1 base from J; bases unmatched to any gene: 10. From germline, CDR1 is MGHDK and CDR2 SYGVNS. This CDR3 contains 17 residues.

This rearrangement joins TRBV20-1 to TRBJ2-7; D gene uncertain. CDR1 and CDR2 from the germline V gene are DFQATT and SNEGSKA (reference sequence). Trimming cost V 0 bases and J 4 bases, with 10 bases left between them. This CDR3 has 13 residues. The CDR3 region is CSAREVSDYEQYF. The CDR3 DNA reads TGCAGTGCTAGAGAGGTCTCCGATTACGAGCAGTACTTC.

This clonotype was seen a handful of times. The gene calls are TRBV7-9 and TRBJ2-7; 7 nucleotides match TRBD2. Germline V CDR1 and CDR2: SEHNR, FQNEAQ (reference sequence). The CDR3 covers 15 residues. V shed 8 bases and J 3 bases; nucleotides not matched to a gene: 13. This CDR3 is CASGSRAGAFYEQYF. CDR3 nucleotide sequence: TGTGCCAGCGGGAGTAGGGCGGGAGCTTTCTACGAGCAGTACTTC. The full variable domain, in which reference TRBV7-9 and TRBJ2-7 provide the parts outside the CDR3, is DTGVSQNPRHKITKRGQNVTFRCDPISEHNRLYWYRQTLGQGPEFLTYFQNEAQLEKSRLLSDRFSAERPKGSFSTLEIQRTEQGDSAMYLCASGSRAGAFYEQYFGPGTRLTVT.

The rearrangement uses TRBV6-2 or TRBV6-3 and TRBJ2-7; 7 bases map to TRBD1. The CDR3 consists of 14 residues. V lost 2 bases, J lost 5 bases, and 6 bases stayed unmatched. Germline values: CDR1 MNHEY, CDR2 SVGEGT. CDR3 amino acids: CASSYPGTDNEQYF. The CDR3 nucleotides read TGTGCCAGCAGTTACCCGGGGACAGATAACGAGCAGTACTTC.

The V call is TRBV25-1, the J call TRBJ1-1; no reliable D call. V lost 2 bases and J lost 6, with 13 bases in between. Germline V gene data show CDR1 as MGHDK and CDR2 as SYGVNS. The CDR3 length is 14 residues. CDR3 in DNA: TGTGCCAGCAGTGAAGGTGGGTTGGCCCCTGAAGCTTTCTTT. Translated, it gives CASSEGGLAPEAFF.

This clonotype showed up just a few times. The rearrangement links TRBV7-9 to TRBJ1-1; a possible D gene is TRBD1 (6 bases). The CDR3 is made up of 13 amino acids. V gave up 6 bases and J gave up 3 bases, with 11 bases separating them. Germline V CDR1 and CDR2: SEHNR, FQNEAQ (reference sequence). CDR3 DNA sequence: TGTGCCAGCAGATTACAGGGATACACTGAAGCTTTCTTT. Protein product: CASRLQGYTEAFF.

This clonotype was seen more than once but under ten times. J is TRBJ2-4 and V is TRBV12-3 or TRBV12-4; 10 bases align to TRBD2. Germline trimming cut 4 bases from V and 6 bases from J; bases unmatched to any gene: 6. The CDR3 has 15 amino acids. In nucleotides, the CDR3 is TGTGCCAGCAGTTACTCTAGCGGGAGTGGAAACATTCAGTACTTC. It specifies CASSYSSGSGNIQYF.

There are a few counts of this clonotype. The chain carries TRBV5-5 and TRBJ1-6; 7 bases fit TRBD1. V was clipped by 3 bases and J by 4 bases; unmatched bases: 4. The CDR3 length is 15 residues. From germline, CDR1 is SGHKS and CDR2 YYEKEE (reference sequence). CDR3 in DNA: TGTGCCAGCAGCTCGGACAGGAATTATAATTCACCCCTCCACTTT. Protein: CASSSDRNYNSPLHF.

This clonotype occurred many times. The V and J genes are TRBV6-2 or TRBV6-3 and TRBJ2-7; D possibly corresponds to TRBD1 (6 bases). The V gene lost 8 bases and the J gene lost 2 bases, with 10 bases spanning the gap. There are 12 residues in the CDR3. CDR1 and CDR2 from the germline V gene are MNHEY and SVGEGT. The CDR3 DNA sequence: TGTGCCAGCGAAGGACAGACCTACGAGCAGTACTTC. This sequence encodes CASEGQTYEQYF.

This clonotype was observed a few times. The V gene is TRBV5-1, the J gene TRBJ2-7, with 8 bases lining up with TRBD2. This CDR3 region has 16 residues. Trimming cost V 2 bases and J 6 bases; bases outside gene matches: 13. Germline values: CDR1 SGHRS, CDR2 YFSETQ. CDR3 residues: CASSFAIAGPLSEQYF. The CDR3 nucleotides are TGCGCCAGCAGCTTCGCAATAGCGGGACCTTTATCCGAGCAGTACTTC.

The rearrangement uses TRBV30 and TRBJ2-2; D perhaps matches TRBD2 (5 bases). This CDR3 is 13 amino acids long. The V end was cut by 5 bases, the J end by 5 bases, with 12 bases between. Germline V gives CDR1 GTSNPN, CDR2 SVGIG (reference sequence). The CDR3 here is CAWFGLGTGELFF. CDR3 nucleotide sequence: TGTGCCTGGTTCGGACTGGGGACCGGGGAGCTGTTTTTT.

In the case of this clonotype: A single base separates this from a much larger clone, so it may be a read error. The chain recombines TRBV29-1 with TRBJ2-2; possible D gene TRBD2, 5 bases. V was pared by 1 base and J by 1 base, with 16 bases between. CDR1 SQVTM and CDR2 ANQGSEA come from the germline V gene. This CDR3 has 17 amino acids. The CDR3 sequence: CSVEGASGGLNTGELFF. The DNA for the CDR3 is TGCAGCGTTGAAGGGGCCAGCGGTGGGCTGAACACCGGGGAGCTGTTTTTT.